This TCR beta chain was sequenced during a study of T cells after yellow fever vaccination. Overall study results and limits: When the response was secondary, it was weaker but reached its peak faster, day 5 versus 15.

This clonotype was counted a few times. The antigen is not known. Trimming cost V 4 bases and J 0 bases, with 14 bases left between them. Looked up from germline, CDR1 is MDHEN and CDR2 is SYDVKM. CDR3 length: 16 amino acids. Using its own MiXCR run on the 5' RACE reads, TCRdb lists one record per CDR3 protein. This sample has 400,000 or so distinct CDR3 sequences, with 15% to 20% found just once. The receptor was derived from a young man who received the YFV17D yellow fever vaccine. This chain uses TRBV28 with TRBJ2-3; perhaps TRBD2 as D (5 bases). The starting material was PBMCs, obtained before the yellow fever booster vaccination. This CDR3 reads CASSSPWSGSTDTQYF. DNA of the CDR3: TGTGCCAGCAGTTCCCCCTGGAGCGGTAGCACAGATACGCAGTATTTT.